Presented here are 20 T cell receptor beta chains from one specimen sequenced in a study of T cells in Graves' hyperthyroidism and ophthalmopathy. TCR beta CDR3 regions were amplified from RNA. During a first-round RT-PCR of the TCR CDR3, the HTBI primer set was used. TCRdb called the multiplex PCR reads again in MiXCR, with one record for every CDR3 protein. The data contain a few hundred thousand distinct CDR3 sequences, 20% to 25% of them singletons. Sequencing was performed on blood. These receptors originate from a woman in her 70s with Graves' ophthalmopathy.

This clonotype showed up many times. The CDR3 protein is CASSPLTAGRDTQYF. DNA of the CDR3: TGTGCCAGCAGCCCCCTGACGGCGGGAAGGGATACGCAGTATTTT. J is TRBJ2-3 and V is TRBV7-2; perhaps TRBD2 as D (6 bases). This CDR3 is built from 15 residues. V dropped 5 bases and J dropped 6 bases, with 18 bases sitting between them. Germline V gene sequence: CDR1 SGHTA, CDR2 FQGNSA.

This sequence joins TRBV20-1 and TRBJ2-1; D uncertain. Trimming removed 7 bases at V and 3 bases at J, with 13 bases between. The CDR3 covers 13 residues. Germline V gene data show CDR1 as DFQATT and CDR2 as SNEGSKA (reference sequence). In DNA form, the CDR3 reads TGCAGTGGGGCGAGCCGGAGCTACAATGAGCAGTTCTTC. It encodes CSGASRSYNEQFF.

This clonotype was recorded a few times. The chain links TRBV12-3 or TRBV12-4 to TRBJ2-5, with 11 positions matching TRBD1. This CDR3 contains 14 residues. V lost 8 bases, J lost 5 bases, and 7 bases stayed unmatched. The CDR3 sequence: CASGQGAGGETQYF. The CDR3 bases are TGTGCCAGCGGACAGGGGGCGGGTGGGGAGACCCAGTACTTC.

The chain recombines TRBV28 with TRBJ1-1; 8 bases match TRBD1. Germline trimming cut 8 bases from V and 5 bases from J; bases unmatched to any gene: 10. The CDR3 contains 14 residues. The germline gives CDR1 MDHEN, CDR2 SYDVKM. In nucleotides, the CDR3 is TGTGCCAGCGGATTACAGGGGGAGAGGACTGAAGCTTTCTTT. It specifies CASGLQGERTEAFF. The whole variable domain, filled in from reference TRBV28 and TRBJ1-1, reads DVKVTQSSRYLVKRTGEKVFLECVQDMDHENMFWYRQDPGLGLRLIYFSYDVKMKEKGDIPEGYSVSREKKERFSLILESASTNQTSMYLCASGLQGERTEAFFGQGTRLTVV.

The chain links TRBV12-3 or TRBV12-4 to TRBJ1-1; TRBD1 matches 11 bases. V shed 6 bases and J 3 bases; nucleotides not matched to a gene: 3. The CDR3 covers 14 residues. CDR3: CASSAGQGDTEAFF. The CDR3 DNA follows: TGTGCCAGCAGCGCGGGACAGGGGGACACTGAAGCTTTCTTT.

This clonotype was picked up a small number of times. The chain couples TRBV4-3 to TRBJ2-3; D is unclear. The ends were cut back, 1 base at V and 5 bases at J, with 7 bases in the middle. The CDR3 contains 13 residues. Germline V gene sequence: CDR1 LGHNA, CDR2 YSLEER. The CDR3 spells CASSQGLEDTQYF. As DNA, the CDR3 is TGCGCCAGCAGCCAAGGGCTGGAAGATACGCAGTATTTT.

The V gene is TRBV20-1, the J gene TRBJ2-2, with 7 bases lining up with TRBD2. The CDR3 is 13 residues long. Germline CDR1 and CDR2: DFQATT and SNEGSKA (reference sequence). The V gene end was trimmed by 4 bases and the J gene end by 5 bases; junction bases not matched to a gene: 4. CDR3 DNA sequence: TGCAGTGCTAACTCAGCGGGAACCGGGGAGCTGTTTTTT. Translated: CSANSAGTGELFF.

This chain links TRBV27 with TRBJ1-3; unclear D gene. The CDR3 is 14 residues long. CDR1 and CDR2 from the germline V gene are MNHEY and SMNVEV (reference sequence). V was trimmed by 9 bases and J by 0 bases, leaving 12 bases between them. In nucleotides, the CDR3 is TGTGCCAGTCGAAGACTGGGCTCTGGAAACACCATATATTTT. It encodes CASRRLGSGNTIYF.

The sample holds many counts of this clonotype. CDR3 residues: CASSFGGQGDQPQHF. DNA for the CDR3: TGTGCCAGCAGTTTTGGGGGGCAGGGAGATCAGCCCCAGCATTTT. This chain links TRBV2 with TRBJ1-5; D is possibly TRBD1 (6 bases). This CDR3 has 15 residues. Trimming cost V 5 bases and J 5 bases, with 16 bases left between them. CDR1 is SNHLY, CDR2 FYNNEI, per germline.

The CDR3 loop is CASSHGLAVSTDTQYF. CDR3 bases: TGTGCCAGCAGCCATGGACTAGCGGTTAGCACAGATACGCAGTATTTT. The genes are TRBV3-1 and TRBJ2-3; 10 bases agree with TRBD2. CDR3 length equals 16 residues. V lost 3 bases and J lost 0; bases outside the gene matches: 3. Germline values: CDR1 LGHDT, CDR2 YNNKEL (reference sequence).

This clonotype was counted between two and nine times. The CDR3 sequence: CASRRGQGGNQPQHF. CDR3 nucleotide sequence: TGTGCCAGCAGACGTGGACAGGGGGGCAATCAGCCCCAGCATTTT. V is TRBV6-1 and J is TRBJ1-5, with 10 bases matching TRBD1. The junction had 4 bases not matched to a gene; V was cut back by 6 bases and J by 2 bases. The CDR3 has 15 amino acids. The germline V gene has CDR1 MNHNS and CDR2 SASEGT.

This clonotype showed up many times. The rearrangement uses TRBV6-1 and TRBJ1-5; D perhaps matches TRBD1 (6 bases). Per the germline V gene, CDR1 is MNHNS and CDR2 is SASEGT. Trimming took off 2 bases at V and 7 bases at J, with 12 bases between the two ends. The CDR3 is 14 residues long. The CDR3: CASSESRGRQPQHF. CDR3 DNA sequence: TGTGCCAGCAGTGAAAGCAGGGGACGACAGCCCCAGCATTTT.

This clonotype was recorded a few times. Here the CDR3 DNA reads TGTGCCAGCACTCCCGTCCGGACAGGGCATCAGCCCCAGCATTTT. This codes for CASTPVRTGHQPQHF. The gene calls are TRBV11-3 and TRBJ1-5; 8 nucleotides match TRBD1. The CDR3 consists of 15 residues. Looked up from germline, CDR1 is SGHNT and CDR2 is YENEEA. V lost 7 bases to trimming and J lost 5 bases; unmatched junction nucleotides: 10.

The chain joins TRBV3-1 to TRBJ1-4; weak D call: TRBD1 (6 bases). Germline V CDR1 and CDR2: LGHDT, YNNKEL (reference sequence). This CDR3 is 15 amino acids long. Trimming removed 6 bases at V and 5 bases at J, with 16 bases between. The CDR3 reads CASRLTGRLNEKLFF. In DNA form, the CDR3 reads TGTGCCAGCAGACTAACAGGGAGGTTAAATGAAAAACTGTTTTTT.

The chain couples TRBV19 to TRBJ1-5, with D perhaps matching TRBD1 (6 bases). The germline gives CDR1 LNHDA, CDR2 SQIVND (reference sequence). The V gene lost 8 bases and the J gene lost 3 bases, with 14 bases spanning the gap. CDR3 length: 14 amino acids. CDR3 coding DNA: TGTGCCAGTCGGCCAGGGGTGATCAATCAGCCCCAGCATTTT. Translation gives CASRPGVINQPQHF.

This clonotype has just a few counts. The chain carries TRBV6-2 or TRBV6-3 and TRBJ2-7; TRBD2 agrees at 8 bases. The V gene's germline CDR1 is MNHEY and CDR2 SVGEGT. The CDR3 sequence is 16 residues long. Unmatched junction bases numbered 11, after V lost 2 bases and J lost 5 bases. CDR3: CASSYDVREGRDEQYF. DNA for the CDR3: TGTGCCAGCAGTTACGATGTACGGGAGGGCCGGGACGAGCAGTACTTC.

This chain links TRBV7-9 with TRBJ2-1; maybe TRBD1 (6 bases). Trimming removed 3 bases from V and 7 bases from J, with 13 bases in between. The germline CDR1 and CDR2 sequences are SEHNR and FQNEAQ (reference sequence). The CDR3 has 14 amino acids. The CDR3 is CASSFGRGGNEQFF. The CDR3 nucleotides read TGTGCCAGCAGCTTTGGCAGGGGCGGTAATGAGCAGTTCTTC.

This clonotype was seen many times. The chain couples TRBV28 to TRBJ2-1; 7 bases are shared with TRBD1. The germline V gene has CDR1 MDHEN and CDR2 SYDVKM. V lost 4 bases, J lost 0 bases, and 6 bases stayed unmatched. This CDR3 comprises 16 residues. DNA of the CDR3: TGTGCCAGCAGTTCCCAGGGGACAGTCTCCTACAATGAGCAGTTCTTC. It codes for CASSSQGTVSYNEQFF.

This clonotype was seen many times. This chain links TRBV30 with TRBJ2-5; 8 nucleotides match TRBD1. The CDR3 covers 14 residues. With 4 bases clipped from V and 1 base from J, the junction kept 5 bases outside the gene matches. Germline CDR1 is GTSNPN and CDR2 is SVGIG (reference sequence). Here the CDR3 DNA reads TGTGCCTGGAACCGGGACAGGCTCCAAGAGACCCAGTACTTC. Amino acids: CAWNRDRLQETQYF.

The chain employs TRBV7-2 and TRBJ2-1, with D uncertain. CDR3 size: 15 residues. V lost 1 base to trimming and J lost 0 bases, with 7 bases between them. Germline loops: CDR1 SGHTA, CDR2 FQGNSA. Written as DNA, the CDR3 is TGTGCCAGCAGCTTAGGGTACTCCTCCTACAATGAGCAGTTCTTC. It codes for CASSLGYSSYNEQFF.